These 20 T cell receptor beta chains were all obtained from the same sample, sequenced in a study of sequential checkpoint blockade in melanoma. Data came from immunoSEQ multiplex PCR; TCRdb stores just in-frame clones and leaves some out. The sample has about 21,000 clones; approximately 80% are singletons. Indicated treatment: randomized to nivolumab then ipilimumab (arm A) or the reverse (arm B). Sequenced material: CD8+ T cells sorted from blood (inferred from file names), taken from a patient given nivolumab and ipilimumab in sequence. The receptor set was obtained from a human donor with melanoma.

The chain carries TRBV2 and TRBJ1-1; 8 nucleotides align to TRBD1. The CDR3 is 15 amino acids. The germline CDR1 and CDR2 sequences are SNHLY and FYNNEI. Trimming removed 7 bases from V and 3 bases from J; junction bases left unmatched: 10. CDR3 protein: CASMRQGARDTEAFF. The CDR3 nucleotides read TGTGCCAGCATGCGGCAGGGGGCTAGAGACACTGAAGCTTTCTTT.

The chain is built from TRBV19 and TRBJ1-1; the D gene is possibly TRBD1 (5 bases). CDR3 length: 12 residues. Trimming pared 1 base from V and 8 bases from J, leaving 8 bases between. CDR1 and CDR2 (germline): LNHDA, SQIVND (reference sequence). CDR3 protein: CASSIARTEAFF. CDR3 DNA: TGTGCCAGTAGTATAGCTAGGACAGAAGCTTTCTTT. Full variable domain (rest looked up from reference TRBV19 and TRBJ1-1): DGGITQSPKYLFRKEGQNVTLSCEQNLNHDAMYWYRQDPGQGLRLIYYSQIVNDFQKGDIAEGYSVSREKKESFPLTVTSAQKNPTAFYLCASSIARTEAFFGQGTRLTVV.

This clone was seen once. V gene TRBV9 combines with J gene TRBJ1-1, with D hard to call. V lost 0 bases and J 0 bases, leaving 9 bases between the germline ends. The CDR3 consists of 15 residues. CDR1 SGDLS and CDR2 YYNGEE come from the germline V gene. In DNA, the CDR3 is TGTGCCAGCAGCGTAGTGGGCAGGCTGAACACTGAAGCTTTCTTT. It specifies CASSVVGRLNTEAFF.

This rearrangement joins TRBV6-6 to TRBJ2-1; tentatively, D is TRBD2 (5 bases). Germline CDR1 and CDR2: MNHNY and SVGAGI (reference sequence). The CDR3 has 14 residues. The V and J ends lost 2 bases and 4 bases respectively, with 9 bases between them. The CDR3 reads CASSYGAEYNEQFF. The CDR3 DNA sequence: TGTGCCAGCAGTTACGGAGCGGAATACAATGAGCAGTTCTTC.

The CDR3 spells CASSLGHGNLISYNEQFF. DNA for the CDR3: TGTGCCAGCAGCCTCGGACACGGAAACCTCATCTCCTACAATGAGCAGTTCTTC. This sequence joins TRBV7-8 and TRBJ2-1; D may be TRBD1 (5 bases). Germline lookup yields CDR1 SGHVS and CDR2 FQNEAQ. The CDR3 consists of 18 residues. Between the trimmed V and J ends, which lost 5 bases and 0 bases, there was a span of 20 bases. The complete variable domain, with remaining parts taken from reference TRBV7-8 and TRBJ2-1, reads GAGVSQSPRYKVAKRGQDVALRCDPISGHVSLFWYQQALGQGPEFLTYFQNEAQLDKSGLPSDRFFAERPEGSVSTLKIQRTQQEDSAVYLCASSLGHGNLISYNEQFFGPGTRLTVL.

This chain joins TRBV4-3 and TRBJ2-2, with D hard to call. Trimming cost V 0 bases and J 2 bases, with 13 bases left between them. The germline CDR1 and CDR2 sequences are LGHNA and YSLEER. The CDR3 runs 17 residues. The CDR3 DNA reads TGCGCCAGCAGCCAAGATCTGGAGACGGGTAACACCGGGGAGCTGTTTTTT. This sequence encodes CASSQDLETGNTGELFF.

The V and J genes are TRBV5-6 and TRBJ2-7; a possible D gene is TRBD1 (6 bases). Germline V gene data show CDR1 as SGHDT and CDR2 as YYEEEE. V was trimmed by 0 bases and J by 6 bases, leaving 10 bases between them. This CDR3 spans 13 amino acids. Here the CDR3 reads CASSLDREIEQYF. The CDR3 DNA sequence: TGTGCCAGCAGCTTGGACAGGGAGATCGAGCAGTACTTC.

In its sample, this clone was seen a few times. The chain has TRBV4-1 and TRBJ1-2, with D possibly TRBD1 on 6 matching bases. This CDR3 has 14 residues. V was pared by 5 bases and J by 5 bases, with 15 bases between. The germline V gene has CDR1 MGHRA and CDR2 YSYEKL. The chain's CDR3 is CASSAGTHIYGYTF. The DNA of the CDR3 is TGCGCCAGCAGCGCCGGGACACACATTTATGGCTACACCTTC.

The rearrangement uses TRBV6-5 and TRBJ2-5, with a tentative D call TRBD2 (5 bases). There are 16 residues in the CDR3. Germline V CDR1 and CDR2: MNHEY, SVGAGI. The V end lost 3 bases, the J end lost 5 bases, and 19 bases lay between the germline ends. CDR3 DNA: TGTGCCAGCAGTTATTGGTCGGGAAGGCCAGTTGAGACCCAGTACTTC. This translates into CASSYWSGRPVETQYF.

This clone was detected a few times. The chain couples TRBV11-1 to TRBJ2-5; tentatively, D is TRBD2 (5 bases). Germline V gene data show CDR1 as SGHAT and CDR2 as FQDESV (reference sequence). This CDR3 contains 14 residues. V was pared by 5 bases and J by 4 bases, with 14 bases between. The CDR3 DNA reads TGTGCCAGCAGCGCGTCGGAGGCCAGAGAGACCCAGTACTTC. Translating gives CASSASEARETQYF.

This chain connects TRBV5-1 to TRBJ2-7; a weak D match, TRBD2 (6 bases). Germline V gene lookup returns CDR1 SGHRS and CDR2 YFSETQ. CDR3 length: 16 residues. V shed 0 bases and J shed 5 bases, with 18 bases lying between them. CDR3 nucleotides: TGCGCCAGCAGCTTGGCCGAAATGGGGAGGAAAAACGAGCAGTACTTC. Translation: CASSLAEMGRKNEQYF.

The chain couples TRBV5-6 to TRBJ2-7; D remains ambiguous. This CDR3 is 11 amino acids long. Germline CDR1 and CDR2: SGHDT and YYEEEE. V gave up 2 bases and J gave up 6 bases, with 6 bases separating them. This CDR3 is CASSFLGEQYF. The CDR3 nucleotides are TGTGCCAGCAGCTTCCTAGGCGAGCAGTACTTC. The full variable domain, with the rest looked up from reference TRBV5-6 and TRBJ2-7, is DAGVTQSPTHLIKTRGQQVTLRCSPKSGHDTVSWYQQALGQGPQFIFQYYEEEERQRGNFPDRFSGHQFPNYSSELNVNALLLGDSALYLCASSFLGEQYFGPGTRLTVT.

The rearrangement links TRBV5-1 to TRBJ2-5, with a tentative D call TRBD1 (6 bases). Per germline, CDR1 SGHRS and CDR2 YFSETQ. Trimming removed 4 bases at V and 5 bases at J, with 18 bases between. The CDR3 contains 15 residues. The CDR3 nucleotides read TGCGCCAGCAGCAGTGACAGGTTGCCCAGGGAGACCCAGTACTTC. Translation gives CASSSDRLPRETQYF.

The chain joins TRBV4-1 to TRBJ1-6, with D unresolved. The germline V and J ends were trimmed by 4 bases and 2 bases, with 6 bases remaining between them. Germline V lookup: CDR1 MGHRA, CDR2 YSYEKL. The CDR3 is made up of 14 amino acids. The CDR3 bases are TGCGCCAGCAGCCCCGAGACCTATAATTCACCCCTCCACTTT. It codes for CASSPETYNSPLHF.

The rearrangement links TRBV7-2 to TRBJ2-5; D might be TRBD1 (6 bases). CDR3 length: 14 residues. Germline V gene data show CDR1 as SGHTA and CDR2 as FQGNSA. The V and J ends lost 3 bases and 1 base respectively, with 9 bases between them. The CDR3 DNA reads TGTGCCAGCAGCTTGGACAGTTCCCAAGAGACCCAGTACTTC. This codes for CASSLDSSQETQYF.

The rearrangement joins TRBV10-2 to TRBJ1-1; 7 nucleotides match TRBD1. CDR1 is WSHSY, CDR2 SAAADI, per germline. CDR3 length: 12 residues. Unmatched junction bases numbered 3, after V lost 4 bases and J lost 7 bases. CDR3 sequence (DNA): TGCGCCAGCAGTGGACAGGGTTTTGAAGCTTTCTTT. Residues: CASSGQGFEAFF.

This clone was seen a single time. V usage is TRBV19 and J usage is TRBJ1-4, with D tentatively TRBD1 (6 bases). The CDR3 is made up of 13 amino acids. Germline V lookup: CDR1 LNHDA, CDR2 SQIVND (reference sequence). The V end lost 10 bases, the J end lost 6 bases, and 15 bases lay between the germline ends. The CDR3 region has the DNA TGTGCCACCAAGGCAGGGGTGGATGAAAAACTGTTTTTT. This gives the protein CATKAGVDEKLFF. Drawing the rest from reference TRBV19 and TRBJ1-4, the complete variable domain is DGGITQSPKYLFRKEGQNVTLSCEQNLNHDAMYWYRQDPGQGLRLIYYSQIVNDFQKGDIAEGYSVSREKKESFPLTVTSAQKNPTAFYLCATKAGVDEKLFFGSGTQLSVL.

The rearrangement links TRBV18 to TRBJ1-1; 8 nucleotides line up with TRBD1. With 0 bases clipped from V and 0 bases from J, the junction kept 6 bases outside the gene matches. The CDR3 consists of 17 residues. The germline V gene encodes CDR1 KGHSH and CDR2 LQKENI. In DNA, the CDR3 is TGTGCCAGCTCACCACCGGGACAGGTATGGGTGAACACTGAAGCTTTCTTT. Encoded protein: CASSPPGQVWVNTEAFF.

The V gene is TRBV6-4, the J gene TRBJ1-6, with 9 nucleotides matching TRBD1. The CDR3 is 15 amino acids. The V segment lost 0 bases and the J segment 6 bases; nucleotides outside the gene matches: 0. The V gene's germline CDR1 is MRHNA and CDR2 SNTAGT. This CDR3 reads CASSDSTGGNSPLHF. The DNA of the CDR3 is TGTGCCAGCAGTGACTCGACAGGGGGTAATTCACCCCTCCACTTT.

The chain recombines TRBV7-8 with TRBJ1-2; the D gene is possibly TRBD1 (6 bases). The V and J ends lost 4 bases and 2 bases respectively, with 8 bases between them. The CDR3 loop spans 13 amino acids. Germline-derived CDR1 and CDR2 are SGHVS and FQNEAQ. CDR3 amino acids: CASSYRVNYGYTF. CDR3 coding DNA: TGTGCCAGCAGCTACAGGGTAAACTATGGCTACACCTTC.